This T cell receptor beta chain comes out of a study of blood T cell repertoires in COVID-19. As for the study in general: T cells, B-cell-depleted T cells, or PBMCs supplied cDNA or gDNA.

The V gene end was trimmed by 8 bases and the J gene end by 1 base; junction bases not matched to a gene: 4. The germline V gene encodes CDR1 SNHLY and CDR2 FYNNEI. This CDR3 region has 13 residues. Libraries were prepared by immunoSEQ multiplex PCR; TCRdb keeps only in-frame clonotypes and omits some of them. The sample contains around 91,000 clones, approximately 85% of which appear only once. This sequence originates from a human donor in a cohort sampled during active COVID-19. J is TRBJ2-7 and V is TRBV2; 8 bases match TRBD1. The material sequenced was peripheral blood. CDR3 coding DNA: TGTGCCAGCGGCAGACAGGGGTCCTACGAGCAGTACTTC. It yields the protein CASGRQGSYEQYF.